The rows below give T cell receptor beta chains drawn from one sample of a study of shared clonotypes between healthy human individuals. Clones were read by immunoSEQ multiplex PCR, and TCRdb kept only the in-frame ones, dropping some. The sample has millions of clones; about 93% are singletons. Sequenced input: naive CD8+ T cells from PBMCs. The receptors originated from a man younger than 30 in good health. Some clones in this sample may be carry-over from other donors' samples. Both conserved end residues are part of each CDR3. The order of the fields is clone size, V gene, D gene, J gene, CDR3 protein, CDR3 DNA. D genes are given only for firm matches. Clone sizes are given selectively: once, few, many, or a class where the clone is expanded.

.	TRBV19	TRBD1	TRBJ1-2	CASRQGADYGYTF	TGTGCCAGCAGACAGGGGGCGGACTATGGCTACACCTTC
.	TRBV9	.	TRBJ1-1	CASSGHLNTEAFF	TGTGCCAGCAGCGGACACTTGAACACTGAAGCTTTCTTT
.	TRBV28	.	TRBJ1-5	CASSLFGGVQPQHF	TGTGCCAGCAGTTTGTTTGGGGGCGTACAGCCCCAGCATTTT
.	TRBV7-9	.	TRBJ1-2	CASSQEVLFYGYTF	TGTGCCAGCAGTCAGGAAGTACTATTCTATGGCTACACCTTC
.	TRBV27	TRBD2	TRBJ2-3	CASRTSGRNTDTQYF	TGTGCCAGCAGGACTAGCGGGAGAAACACAGATACGCAGTATTTT
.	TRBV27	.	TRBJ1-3	CASSLSKGNTIYF	TGTGCCAGCAGTTTATCTAAGGGAAACACCATATATTTT
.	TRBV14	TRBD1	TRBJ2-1	CASSRARLDRPRDEQFF	TGTGCCAGCAGCCGAGCGCGTCTGGACAGGCCTCGGGATGAGCAGTTCTTC
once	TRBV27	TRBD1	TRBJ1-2	CASSSRQGENYGYTF	TGTGCCAGCAGTTCACGACAGGGGGAAAACTATGGCTACACCTTC
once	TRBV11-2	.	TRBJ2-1	CASRSSGTRKTSYNEQFF	TGTGCCAGCAGGTCTTCCGGGACAAGAAAGACCTCCTACAATGAGCAGTTCTTC
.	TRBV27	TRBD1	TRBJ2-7	CASSSRQGMSYEQYF	TGTGCCAGCAGTTCTCGACAGGGGATGTCCTACGAGCAGTACTTC
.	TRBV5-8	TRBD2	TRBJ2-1	CASSQSGRAWSYNEQFF	TGTGCCAGCAGCCAAAGCGGGAGGGCCTGGTCCTACAATGAGCAGTTCTTC
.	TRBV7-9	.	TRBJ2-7	CASNEGGSYEQYF	TGTGCCAGCAACGAGGGGGGCTCCTACGAGCAGTACTTC
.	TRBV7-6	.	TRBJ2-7	CASSLTDSGSYEQYF	TGTGCCAGCAGCTTAACGGACAGCGGCTCCTACGAGCAGTACTTC
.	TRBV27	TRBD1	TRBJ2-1	CASSFDRDNEQFF	TGTGCCAGCAGTTTCGACAGGGACAATGAGCAGTTCTTC
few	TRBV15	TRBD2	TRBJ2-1	CATSSTGLAGDEQFF	TGTGCCACCAGCAGTACAGGGCTAGCGGGAGATGAGCAGTTCTTC
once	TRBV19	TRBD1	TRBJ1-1	CASSLPPQGGGTEAFF	TGTGCCAGTAGTCTACCACCACAGGGGGGGGGCACTGAAGCTTTCTTT
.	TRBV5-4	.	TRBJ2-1	CASSLGLASEQFF	TGTGCCAGCAGCTTGGGTTTGGCAAGCGAGCAGTTCTTC
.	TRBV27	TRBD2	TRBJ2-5	CASSLYSGRAATQYF	TGTGCCAGCAGTTTGTATAGCGGGAGGGCCGCGACCCAGTACTTC
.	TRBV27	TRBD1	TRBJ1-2	CASSARDRSDPTYGYTF	TGTGCCAGCAGTGCCCGGGACAGGTCCGACCCCACCTATGGCTACACCTTC
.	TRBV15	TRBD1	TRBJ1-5	CATSRPGQTHFFNQPQHF	TGTGCCACCAGCAGACCGGGACAGACACATTTTTTCAATCAGCCCCAGCATTTT
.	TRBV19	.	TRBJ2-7	CASRWGYEQYF	TGTGCCAGTAGATGGGGGTACGAGCAGTACTTC
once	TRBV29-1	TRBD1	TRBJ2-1	CSVDNDLQDRVNEQFF	TGCAGCGTTGATAACGACTTACAGGACAGGGTTAATGAGCAGTTCTTC
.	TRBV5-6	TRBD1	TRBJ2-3	CASSLADRGDTQYF	TGTGCCAGCAGCTTAGCGGACAGGGGAGATACGCAGTATTTT
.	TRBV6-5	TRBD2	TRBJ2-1	CASSYLLAGGPHEQFF	TGTGCCAGCAGTTACTTACTAGCGGGAGGGCCTCATGAGCAGTTCTTC
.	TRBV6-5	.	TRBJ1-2	CASSYGEGLYGYTF	TGTGCCAGCAGTTACGGGGAGGGTCTCTATGGCTACACCTTC
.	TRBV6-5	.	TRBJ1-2	CASSYGEHYGYTF	TGTGCCAGCAGTTACGGGGAACACTATGGCTACACCTTC
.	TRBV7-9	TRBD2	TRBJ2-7	CASSFGSSGVDEQYF	TGTGCCAGCAGCTTTGGTTCCAGCGGGGTAGACGAGCAGTACTTC
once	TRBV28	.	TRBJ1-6	CASSLFPQLESPLHF	TGTGCCAGCAGTTTATTCCCCCAGCTAGAATCACCCCTCCACTTT
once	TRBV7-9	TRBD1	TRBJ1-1	CASSGTGGLNTEAFF	TGTGCCAGCAGCGGGACAGGGGGCTTGAACACTGAAGCTTTCTTT
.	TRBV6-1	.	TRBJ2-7	CASMSVSYEQYF	TGTGCCAGCATGAGCGTGTCCTACGAGCAGTACTTC
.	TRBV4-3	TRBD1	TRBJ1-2	CASSQDRGINYGYTF	TGCGCCAGCAGCCAGGACAGGGGTATTAACTATGGCTACACCTTC
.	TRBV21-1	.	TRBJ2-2	CASSKVAAGGSGELFF	TGTGCCAGCAGCAAAGTTGCGGCAGGGGGGTCCGGGGAGCTGTTTTTT
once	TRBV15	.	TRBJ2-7	CATSGISYEQYF	TGTGCCACCAGCGGCATTTCCTACGAGCAGTACTTC